This T cell receptor (beta chain) was captured by sequencing in a study of long-term antiretroviral therapy in people with HIV. The germline V gene encodes CDR1 MNHEY and CDR2 SVGAGI. V shed 0 bases and J shed 3 bases, with 12 bases lying between them. The CDR3 is made up of 15 amino acids. It was version v3.0 of the immunoSEQ assay that was run at survey level. The assay was immunoSEQ multiplex PCR, and TCRdb's table has in-frame clones only and misses some. The sample records tens of thousands of clones, roughly four fifths being singletons. The specimen was unsorted PBMCs, collected 0.6 years after starting antiretroviral therapy. This TCR derives from a man younger than 30 with HIV. The chain is built from TRBV6-5 and TRBJ2-7; a weak D match, TRBD1 (5 bases). The CDR3 DNA sequence: TGTGCCAGCAGTTACTCGGGGCAGTTCCTCTACGAGCAGTACTTC. Amino acid sequence: CASSYSGQFLYEQYF.